The 18 T cell receptor beta chains in this list originate from one sample, sequenced in a study of shared T cell receptors in the human thymus. Repertoires were generated with immunoSEQ multiplex PCR, while TCRdb's copy carries only in-frame clones and drops some. The sample has more than 550,000 clones, 87% seen once. These same records also appear under a second study, on human thymus T cells.

Input material: thymocytes. Receptor source: a boy less than two years old with a congenital heart defect.

The chain uses TRBV4-1 and TRBJ2-7; a weak D match, TRBD1 (6 bases). CDR3 length: 15 amino acids. Germline CDR1 MGHRA, CDR2 YSYEKL. With 0 bases removed from V and 2 bases from J, the gap between germline ends came to 11 bases. CDR3 DNA sequence: TGCGCCAGCAGCCAAGACGAGAACAGGGCCTACGAGCAGTACTTC. Protein sequence: CASSQDENRAYEQYF.

This chain uses TRBV27 with TRBJ1-1; no reliable D call. Germline CDR1 is MNHEY and CDR2 is SMNVEV (reference sequence). The CDR3 sequence is 11 residues long. The germline V and J ends were trimmed by 6 bases and 4 bases, with 6 bases remaining between them. CDR3 region: CASRRGTEAFF. CDR3 nucleotides: TGTGCCAGCAGACGGGGCACTGAAGCTTTCTTT.

The J gene is TRBJ2-7, the V gene TRBV6-1; weak D call: TRBD2 (6 bases). The germline V and J ends were trimmed by 6 bases and 2 bases, with 11 bases remaining between them. The V gene's germline CDR1 is MNHNS and CDR2 SASEGT. The CDR3 has 13 amino acids. The CDR3 nucleotides read TGTGCCAGCAGGACCGGACTAACCTACGAGCAGTACTTC. Its translation is CASRTGLTYEQYF.

This chain's CDR3 is CASSLDISGTAPEKLFF. As DNA, the CDR3 is TGTGCCAGCAGCTTAGATATTTCCGGGACAGCCCCTGAAAAACTGTTTTTT. The rearrangement joins TRBV11-2 to TRBJ1-4, with 7 bases aligning to TRBD1. Per germline, CDR1 SGHAT and CDR2 FQNNGV. This CDR3 has 17 amino acids. The J segment lost 7 bases and the V segment lost 0 bases, leaving 11 bases of the junction unmatched.

The genes are TRBV27 and TRBJ2-5, with 10 bases that match TRBD1. This CDR3 region has 14 residues. With 2 bases clipped from V and 4 bases from J, the junction kept 1 base outside the gene matches. CDR1 MNHEY and CDR2 SMNVEV come from the germline V gene (reference sequence). The CDR3 region is CASSLDRGRETQYF. CDR3 sequence (DNA): TGTGCCAGCAGTTTAGACAGGGGGCGAGAGACCCAGTACTTC.

In this sample, this clone turned up once. This chain connects TRBV19 to TRBJ1-5, with D perhaps TRBD1 (6 bases). This CDR3 spans 15 amino acids. The germline V and J ends were trimmed by 5 bases and 0 bases, with 11 bases remaining between them. The germline V gene has CDR1 LNHDA and CDR2 SQIVND (reference sequence). This CDR3 is CASSPQGNSNQPQHF. The CDR3 DNA sequence: TGTGCCAGTAGTCCTCAGGGGAATAGCAATCAGCCCCAGCATTTT.

As to this clone: Other DNA sequences from this sample encode an identical CDR3 as well. This sequence joins TRBV30 and TRBJ1-6; D is perhaps TRBD1 (6 bases). V was shortened by 0 bases and J by 4 bases, with 19 bases between the two germline ends. This CDR3 has 18 residues. Per the germline V gene, CDR1 is GTSNPN and CDR2 is SVGIG (reference sequence). The CDR3: CAWSVPLNLGTYNSPLHF. The CDR3 bases are TGTGCCTGGAGTGTGCCCCTGAACCTCGGGACATATAATTCACCCCTCCACTTT.

This clone was counted once. The CDR3 is CASSFQGRSTDTQYF. The CDR3 DNA reads TGTGCCAGCAGTTTTCAGGGGCGTAGCACAGATACGCAGTATTTT. V is TRBV28 and J is TRBJ2-3, with D possibly being TRBD1 (6 bases). CDR3 length: 15 amino acids. Deletions cut 3 bases from V and 0 bases from J, with 10 bases between. Germline loops: CDR1 MDHEN, CDR2 SYDVKM.

Written as DNA, the CDR3 is TGTGCCAGCAGCCGACTAGCGGGGGGCCTCTACAATGAGCAGTTCTTC. This gives the protein CASSRLAGGLYNEQFF. The chain couples TRBV7-2 to TRBJ2-1, with 13 bases fitting TRBD2. The CDR3 runs to 16 residues. V gave up 5 bases and J gave up 3 bases; unmatched junction bases: 4. Germline-derived CDR1 and CDR2 are SGHTA and FQGNSA.

This chain links TRBV5-1 with TRBJ1-1; D uncertain. CDR3 length equals 18 residues. Germline CDR1 SGHRS, CDR2 YFSETQ. Trimming removed 2 bases at V and 2 bases at J, with 22 bases between. DNA of the CDR3: TGCGCCAGCAGCTTTTACCCACGACACGGGGTCTTCAACACTGAAGCTTTCTTT. As protein: CASSFYPRHGVFNTEAFF. The full variable domain, in which reference TRBV5-1 and TRBJ1-1 provide the parts outside the CDR3, is KAGVTQTPRYLIKTRGQQVTLSCSPISGHRSVSWYQQTPGQGLQFLFEYFSETQRNKGNFPGRFSGRQFSNSRSEMNVSTLELGDSALYLCASSFYPRHGVFNTEAFFGQGTRLTVV.

The chain links TRBV14 to TRBJ2-5; 9 bases are shared with TRBD2. The CDR3 loop spans 18 amino acids. V shed 0 bases and J 1 base; nucleotides not matched to a gene: 9. Germline CDR1 and CDR2: SGHDN and FVKESK. This CDR3 reads CASSQDRGGGGVQETQYF. Written as DNA, the CDR3 is TGTGCCAGCAGCCAAGATCGGGGTGGCGGGGGGGTCCAAGAGACCCAGTACTTC.

J is TRBJ2-3 and V is TRBV28, with 7 bases identical to TRBD2. The V gene end was trimmed by 6 bases and the J gene end by 7 bases; junction bases not matched to a gene: 13. The CDR3 consists of 15 residues. Germline lookup yields CDR1 MDHEN and CDR2 SYDVKM. The CDR3 loop reads CASSFGLVLTNTQYF. The DNA of the CDR3 is TGTGCCAGCAGCTTTGGACTAGTCCTTACTAATACGCAGTATTTT.

This clone was detected a few times. The genes are TRBV10-3 and TRBJ2-1, with D possibly TRBD1 on 6 matching bases. The CDR3 consists of 13 residues. With 11 bases removed from V and 6 bases from J, the gap between germline ends came to 17 bases. Germline CDR1 ENHRY, CDR2 SYGVKD. As DNA, the CDR3 is TGTGCCCTCTCGGTGGGGGCGGGCAATGAGCAGTTCTTC. Its translation is CALSVGAGNEQFF.

The gene calls are TRBV20-1 and TRBJ2-5; D ambiguous. The J call could be wrong; TRBJ2-7 is a better fit for the DNA end. Germline CDR1 reads DFQATT; CDR2 reads SNEGSKA (reference sequence). The CDR3 covers 11 residues. This CDR3 is CSAALDYEQYF. In nucleotides, the CDR3 is TGCAGTGCTGCCCTCGACTACGAGCAGTACTTC.

This chain connects TRBV4-3 to TRBJ1-5; D is undetermined. Germline CDR1 and CDR2: LGHNA and YSLEER. V was trimmed by 0 bases and J by 4 bases, leaving 13 bases between them. The CDR3 spans 16 residues. The CDR3 DNA sequence: TGCGCCAGCAGCCAAGATCTGCTACAGTCGAATCAGCCCCAGCATTTT. Protein: CASSQDLLQSNQPQHF.

The chain is built from TRBV30 and TRBJ2-4, with 8 bases that match TRBD1. V trimming: 0 bases; J trimming: 5 bases; junction bases outside the gene matches: 6. From germline, CDR1 is GTSNPN and CDR2 SVGIG (reference sequence). CDR3 length: 15 residues. This CDR3 is CAWSVGRGRENIQYF. In DNA form, the CDR3 reads TGTGCCTGGAGTGTAGGCAGGGGGCGAGAAAACATTCAGTACTTC.

J is TRBJ2-7 and V is TRBV7-5; no check of the table's D call, TRBD1, against the DNA was made. TRBV7-5 represents a pseudogene. This CDR3 has 14 residues. The DNA for the CDR3 is TGTGTCAGAAGCTTTAACCAGAATTCCTACGAGCAGTACTTC. It codes for CVRSFNQNSYEQYF.

The CDR3 coding sequence is TGTGCCAGCAGTCGAGATCACCCAAGGACTAGCTCGACAGATACGCAGTATTTT. Its protein is CASSRDHPRTSSTDTQYF. This sequence joins TRBV28 and TRBJ2-3; TRBD2 agrees at 8 bases. Per germline, CDR1 MDHEN and CDR2 SYDVKM. The CDR3 totals 18 residues. V trimming: 5 bases; J trimming: 3 bases; junction bases outside the gene matches: 16.